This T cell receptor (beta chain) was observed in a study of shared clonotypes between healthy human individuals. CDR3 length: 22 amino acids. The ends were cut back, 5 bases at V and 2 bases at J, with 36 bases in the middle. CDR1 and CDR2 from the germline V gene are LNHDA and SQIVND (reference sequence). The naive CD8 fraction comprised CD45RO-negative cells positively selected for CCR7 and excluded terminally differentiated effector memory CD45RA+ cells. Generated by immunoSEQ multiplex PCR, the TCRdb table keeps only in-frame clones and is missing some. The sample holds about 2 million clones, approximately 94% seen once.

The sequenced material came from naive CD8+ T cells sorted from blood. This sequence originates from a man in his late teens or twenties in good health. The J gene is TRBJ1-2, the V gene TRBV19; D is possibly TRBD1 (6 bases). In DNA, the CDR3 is TGTGCCAGTAGTTATTCATTGGGCCTGAACAGGGACCAGGTTCTTATGAACTATGGCTACACCTTC. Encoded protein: CASSYSLGLNRDQVLMNYGYTF.